This T cell receptor (beta chain) emerged from a study of T cells in Graves' hyperthyroidism and ophthalmopathy (dated by TCRdb to between 2018 and 2021). General notes on the study: Peripheral blood was sampled at the time of initial diagnosis, prior to any treatment. Whether ophthalmopathy could be predicted prospectively was tested in an independent validation cohort made up of 18 to 20 hyperthyroidism patients plus 17 patients who later progressed to ophthalmopathy. In roughly six Graves' hyperthyroidism patients, the study also compared T-cell repertoires from thyroid tissue with T-cell repertoires from blood. The paper describes TCR Vbeta CDR3 sequencing of 135 peripheral blood samples, made up of roughly 45 ophthalmopathy patients, approximately 76 hyperthyroidism patients and 17 progressor patients. Following sampling, methimazole starting at 30 mg daily was given to hyperthyroidism patients, and high-dose intravenous methylprednisolone was given to ophthalmopathy patients. For training and testing, the roughly 93 patients in the discovery cohort were randomly divided in a 7:3 ratio. To identify TCR V-J signatures that set the groups apart, the researchers used a discovery cohort of 95 to 100 patients, made up of around 40 with Graves' ophthalmopathy and around 58 with stable Graves' hyperthyroidism. Summary of the overall study and its limitations: Most expanded thyroid clonotypes (frequency above 0.001) were also detected in blood, suggesting blood repertoires may reflect thyroid immune responses. Ophthalmopathy was separated from stable hyperthyroidism by a 13 V-J signature model, with around 90% sensitivity and 81% to 82% specificity obtained in cross-validation and 80%/75% obtained in testing. In validation, the model predicted progression to ophthalmopathy a median of 6.5 months before onset, with about 70% sensitivity and about 72% specificity. Sample size was not statistically predetermined, and blinding of investigators to group allocation was not performed.

This clonotype was picked up many times. There is no known antigen for this receptor. Per-base quality was not reported, and no clone a single base away is much larger than it. Trimming removed 6 bases from V and 3 bases from J, leaving 6 bases between the germline ends. The CDR3 runs 12 residues from the cysteine to the phenylalanine. Kept here is only the CDR3 DNA, which spans 36 bases and is read in frame from base 1. From a lookup of the germline V gene, CDR1 and CDR2 are SGHTA and FQGNSA. In the ophthalmopathy patients, disease was moderately to severely active, with a Clinical Activity Score of 3 or more, a NOSPECS grade of 4 or more, and a duration of less than 3 months. Any patient with an uncontrolled infection, another autoimmune disease, pregnancy or lactation was excluded. Clinical symptoms, serum thyroxine and TRAb, thyroid ultrasound, and orbital computed tomography formed the basis for the diagnoses. PBMCs were isolated from roughly 10 ml of fresh peripheral blood by Ficoll-Paque density gradient centrifugation. Trizol reagent was used to extract total RNA, and RNA quality was then checked on an Agilent 2100 Bioanalyzer.

The TCR beta CDR3 regions were amplified from the RNA transcripts. The first round of RT-PCR for the TCR CDR3 was performed with the HTBI primer set and the Qiagen OneStep RT-PCR kit. A second multiplex PCR round built the libraries, followed by size selection and purification. Sequencing of the libraries was done on an Illumina HiSeq2000 using paired-end 100 bp reads. Regarding the original processing steps: SOAPnuke was used to process the raw data, removing reads that contained adapters or uncalled bases, had a mean Phred below 15, or lacked an exact match to the constant primer or identifier. COPE v1.2.5 was used to merge high-quality paired reads, and clonotypes were defined as unique nucleotide sequences. Clonotypes were aligned to IMGT TRBV, TRBD and TRBJ reference segments using MiTCR v1.1. Only V-J combinations with frequency above 0.0001, covering about 99% of repertoires, were analysed. The TCS score was defined as F50 (clonal expansion) divided by E x V (chaos), with BLOSUM62-based TCRdist calculated between CDR3 peptides within each V-J. Welch's t-statistics and random forest reduced 500 to 550 V-J features to 10 to 15, which were used in a naive Bayes classifier (R e1071). TCRdb applied fastp at Q25 and MiXCR to the public reads, then kept only in-frame beta chains. CDR3 protein duplicates are merged, each entry listing the most common genes and DNA. None of the V and J calls come from the authors' own analysis; TCRdb made them. This sample lists about 520,000 distinct CDR3 sequences; roughly 25% were detected once. The ten biggest clones cover roughly 12% of the sample.

Material for sequencing was blood. This TCR came from a young woman with Graves' ophthalmopathy. The rearrangement combines TRBV7-2 with TRBJ1-3, with the D gene uncertain. The CDR3 amino acid sequence is: CASSGIGNTIYF. The DNA is as follows: TGTGCCAGCAGTGGGATTGGAAACACCATATATTTT.